This T cell receptor beta chain was recovered during a study of cytomegalovirus exposure and HLA in healthy donors (dated by TCRdb to about 2017). Background on the whole study: According to an earlier analysis of around 600 of the donors, 150 million to 200 million T cells yielded approximately 120 million unique TCR beta sequences and more than 250 Gb of sequence data. About 280 gigabases of sequencing data and some 85 million unique TCR sequences were included in an early release covering 550 to 800 HLA-typed donors. Of the 350 to 450 genotyped donors, approximately 82% fell in the genetic ancestry cluster associated with self-reported Caucasian donors. The study aimed to test whether cataloging public T cell receptors could reveal signatures of past pathogen exposure. The study profiled the T cell repertoires of approximately 700 subjects by immunosequencing and related them to cytomegalovirus serostatus. Besides the first cohort of roughly 660 subjects, a separate validation cohort made up of 95 to 150 different subjects was used. The study combined high-throughput TCR immunosequencing, statistical association of individual TCRs with disease status, and machine learning to predict cytomegalovirus infection status. A later analysis re-analyzed previously published TCR beta repertoires from roughly 600 donors and added high-resolution HLA genotyping to study TCR occurrence patterns. In the later analysis, no new phenotypic data were used to find candidate immune exposures; instead, reliance was placed on TCR beta sequences and their occurrence across donors. An earlier analysis of a few hundred of the donors applied high-throughput TCR beta sequencing to assess whether each TCR beta V gene segment acted as functional or pseudogenic. Alongside the repertoire data, information on donor age, sex, ethnicity and CMV serostatus was compiled. Genome-wide SNP genotypes for about three fifths of the 666 donors were used in a later genetic analysis, which treated that subset as a discovery cohort. All discovery cohort repertoires had been generated on a single sequencing platform. Class I and class II HLA loci were covered by the typing at four-digit resolution. The number of typed donors differed by locus: roughly 620-630 for A, B, C, DRB1 and DQB1; approximately 520 for DQA1; some 610 for DPA1; and around 470 for DPB1. Roughly five DR-DQ haplotypes were treated as single units for association and clustering because of strong linkage in the cohort. On average, roughly 250,000 unique TCR beta nucleotide sequences were sequenced per donor among 398 genotyped donors of the cohort, with roughly 18% of those sequences being non-productive.

This clone appeared a few times. Its antigen target is currently unknown. No base quality information exists; no much larger clone differs at one position. The cohort consisted of 600 to 750 healthy bone marrow donors. At the time of sampling, all cohort members were nominally healthy, though unrecorded immune exposures were likely present. The donor tested CMV seropositive, placing the donor among the approximately 310 seropositive members of the cohort. Every donor gave a peripheral blood sample, and the peripheral blood mononuclear cells from that sample were used for TCR beta sequencing. The Qiagen DNeasy Blood Extraction Kit was used to extract genomic DNA from the blood cell samples. General conclusions and limits of the study: A further reported finding was that TCR beta sequences accurately predicted the HLA-A and HLA-B alleles for most subjects in the first cohort. The cohort was sequenced for TCR beta chains only, and without alpha or paired-chain data the features that could be detected were limited. An earlier analysis of approximately 590 of the donors showed that most TCR beta V segments appeared in productive rearrangements either about 87% or about 30% of the time, which broadly matched IMGT annotations. The sequencing pipeline was judged likely to have produced a cluster of highly shared sequence variants as a technical artifact. Immune exposure information for the cohort was limited to CMV serostatus. The authors suggested that the approach could potentially be generalized to other disease states and immunological phenotypes. Linkage disequilibrium might explain the correlated functional status among segregating V segments, but an unknown experimental factor could not be excluded. The study gave a list of around 170 TCR beta chains associated with cytomegalovirus. The classifier was reported to diagnose cytomegalovirus status with high specificity and sensitivity in both the original and validation cohorts. A few of the identified cytomegalovirus-associated TCR beta chains were confirmed in vitro to be specific for cytomegalovirus antigens. Some IMGT-functional V segments, including TRBV6-2 and TRBV6-3, could not be told apart with the 87-base-pair reads, so those segments were excluded. A later genetic analysis reported fewer N-insertions in productive TCRs among donors in an Asian-associated ancestry cluster than the 666-donor mean. Because counts were too low, under 20 rarely observed V segments, including chromosome 9 orphons, were left out of the earlier analysis of 587 of the donors. Compared with equally common non-associated chains, HLA-associated TCR beta chains in a later analysis were more clonally expanded and had lower generation probabilities. Most TCR sequences were seen in very few donors, while some public TCRs were found in many individuals. When HLA alleles, especially DR and DQ, strongly co-occurred, TCR associations were difficult to assign to individual alleles. In a later analysis, TCR association rates were found to vary across HLA loci, with the most associated TCRs seen for DRB1 alleles and the fewest for HLA-C alleles. In a later analysis, over 15,000 TCR beta sequences were associated with specific HLA alleles at a false discovery rate of 0.05. Because HLA typing was unavailable for some donors at each locus, only the typed subset was used in association tests. According to a later analysis, parvovirus B19, influenza, CMV and Epstein-Barr virus appeared linked to several top co-occurrence clusters. According to a later analysis, most CMV-associated TCR beta chains appeared to be HLA-restricted, and the HLA associations seemed to be driven largely by CMV exposure. A later genetic analysis associated a missense DCLRE1C variant with V-gene and J-gene trimming of TCR beta chains, and an independent cohort replicated the association. Presence/absence analyses assumed roughly uniform sequencing depth across donors, an assumption that may not hold.

Library creation used the immunoSEQ multiplex PCR assay. For the multiplex PCR, a mixture combining 60 forward primers for TCR Vbeta segments and 13 reverse primers for TCR Jbeta segments was used. Amplification of the CDR3 region of rearranged TCR beta genes was performed with a multiplex PCR assay on genomic DNA. The amplified TCR beta libraries were sequenced on the Illumina HiSeq System as 87-base-pair reads. The source study handled its data this way. A later analysis counted some 80 million unique TCR beta chains across the 690 or so repertoires, and some 11 million of these chains were shared by at least two donors. Raw reads were error-corrected and collapsed into unique sequences with a nearest-neighbor algorithm that merged closely related sequences to remove PCR and sequencing errors. V, D and J gene segments were assigned by aligning CDR3 sequences to IMGT reference sequences. For a sequence to be retained, a match of at least six nucleotides to both a V gene segment and a J gene segment was required. Rearrangements were classified as productive when the CDR3 lacked stop codons and remained in frame with V and J, and all other rearrangements were classified as non-productive. Following IMGT convention, CDR3 was defined as the stretch from the second conserved V-encoded cysteine up to the conserved J-encoded phenylalanine. In an earlier analysis of more than 550 of the donors, sequences lacking an unambiguous match to a single V gene segment were excluded. An earlier analysis of 587 of the donors classified V segments as functional when productive rearrangements were above 56.7% and as segregating when the standard deviation between donors was above 5%. A statistical classification framework was developed to diagnose cytomegalovirus status using the catalog of TCR beta chain sequences. In a later analysis, V and J genes were assigned by comparing TCR nucleotide sequences against IMGT/GENE-DB human TR gene sequences. A later analysis assigned CDR3 sequences and most-parsimonious VDJ recombination scenarios with the TCRdist pipeline. In a later analysis, each TCR beta chain was defined by its CDR3 amino acid sequence together with its V-gene family, and reads lacking a unique V-gene family were excluded. A later analysis removed roughly 590 highly shared, low-generation-probability nucleotide sequences to deal with suspected cross-contamination and a sequencing artifact. In a later analysis, a clonal expansion index for each public chain was calculated from normalized within-repertoire ranks of inferred template counts. Generation probabilities in a later analysis came from a VDJ recombination model fitted to out-of-frame rearrangements, and those results were checked against IGoR. In a later analysis, hypergeometric tests were used to score TCR-TCR, TCR-HLA and TCR-CMV co-occurrence, with a repertoire-size bias correction applied to TCR pairs. In a later analysis, false discovery rates were estimated by permuting HLA or CMV assignments 20 times. In a later analysis, co-occurring TCRs were grouped using DBSCAN, with TCRdist sequence similarity added in when clustering inside HLA-allele-positive subsets. Co-occurrence clustering excluded repertoires with fewer than 30,000 or more than 120,000 public chains, plus five with anomalous nucleotide sharing. TCRdb obtained this table from immuneACCESS and retained in-frame rearrangements with V and J assigned. These tables miss some clones; where compared with another copy, unresolved V genes account for less than half of the shortfall, and the remainder is unexplained. V and J calls and clone size are copied from that table; D and trimming were computed from the DNA. The sample records tens of thousands of clones, approximately 82% of which are singletons. The ten largest account for approximately 17% of the sample.

CDR1 and CDR2, looked up from the germline V gene, are SNHLY and FYNNEI. From the cysteine through the phenylalanine, the CDR3 covers 12 amino acids. Just the 36-base CDR3 DNA is kept, in frame starting at base 1. V and J are truncated by 3 bases and 2 bases respectively, leaving an intervening sequence of 5 bases. In this chain, TRBV2 is recombined with TRBJ2-7, with an unclear D gene assignment. This clonotype originated in a man in his 70s in good health and CMV-seropositive. The sample comprised PBMCs. Here is the DNA: TGTGCCAGCAGTGACACTACCTACGAGCAGTACTTC. It codes for CASSDTTYEQYF.